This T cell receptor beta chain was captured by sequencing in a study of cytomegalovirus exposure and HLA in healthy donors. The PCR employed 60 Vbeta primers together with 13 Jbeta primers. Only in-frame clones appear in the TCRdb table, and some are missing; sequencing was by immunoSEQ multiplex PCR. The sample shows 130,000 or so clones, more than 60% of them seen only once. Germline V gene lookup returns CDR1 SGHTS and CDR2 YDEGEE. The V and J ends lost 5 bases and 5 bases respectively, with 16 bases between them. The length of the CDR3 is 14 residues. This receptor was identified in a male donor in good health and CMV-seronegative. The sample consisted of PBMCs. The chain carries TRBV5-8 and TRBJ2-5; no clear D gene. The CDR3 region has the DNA TGTGCCAGCAGGATCGATGGAGCCTCGGAGACCCAGTACTTC. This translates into CASRIDGASETQYF. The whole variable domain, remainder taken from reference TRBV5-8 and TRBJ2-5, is EAGVTQSPTHLIKTRGQQATLRCSPISGHTSVYWYQQALGLGLQFLLWYDEGEERNRGNFPPRFSGRQFPNYSSELNVNALELEDSALYLCASRIDGASETQYFGPGTRLLVL.